The clone carrying this T cell receptor (beta chain) was detected only a few times. Its antigen is currently unknown. Time point defined: cycle 4 day 1 (C4D1), after more than 5 weeks of nivolumab. Every patient experienced relapse after autologous stem cell transplantation, and brentuximab vedotin exposure varied. Best responses were complete response, partial response or progressive disease. Germline V CDR1 and CDR2: SGHRS, YFSETQ. V was cut by 4 bases and J by 3 bases, with 13 bases left in between. The CDR3 has 14 amino acids. Method: immunoSEQ multiplex PCR; TCRdb's copy keeps in-frame clones and lacks some. The top ten hold approximately 3% of the sample, which has some 95,000 clones, less than 95% seen once. The record originates from a study of PD-1 blockade in classical Hodgkin lymphoma. Study details: Administration of nivolumab to patients was at 3 mg/kg intravenously every 2 weeks. The study, taken as a whole, reports: As was reported, newly diagnosed patients showed lower baseline TCR diversity than healthy donors did. Individuals initiating nivolumab under 1 year after ASCT were excluded.

The TCR sequence derives from a human donor with classical Hodgkin lymphoma. The J gene is TRBJ1-2, the V gene TRBV5-1; D unresolved. Source: peripheral blood mononuclear cells (PBMCs), taken before the fourth cycle of nivolumab. The CDR3 nucleotides are TGCGCCAGCAGCCCCACCCCATGGGACTATGGCTACACCTTC. Translating it yields CASSPTPWDYGYTF.